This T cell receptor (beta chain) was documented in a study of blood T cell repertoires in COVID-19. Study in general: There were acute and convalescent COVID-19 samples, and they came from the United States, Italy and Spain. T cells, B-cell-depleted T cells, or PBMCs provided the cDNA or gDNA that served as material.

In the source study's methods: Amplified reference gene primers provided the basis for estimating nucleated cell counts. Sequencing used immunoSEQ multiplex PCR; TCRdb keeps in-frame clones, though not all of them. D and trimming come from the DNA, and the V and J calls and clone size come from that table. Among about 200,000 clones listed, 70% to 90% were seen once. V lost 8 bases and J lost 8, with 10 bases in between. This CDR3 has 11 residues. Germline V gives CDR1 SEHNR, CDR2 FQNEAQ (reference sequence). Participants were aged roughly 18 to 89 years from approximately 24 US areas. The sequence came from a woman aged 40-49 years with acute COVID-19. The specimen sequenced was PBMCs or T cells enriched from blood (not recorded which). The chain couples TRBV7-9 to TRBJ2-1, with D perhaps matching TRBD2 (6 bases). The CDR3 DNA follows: TGTGCCAGCGCATCGGGAGATGAGCAGTTCTTC. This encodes CASASGDEQFF.